This T cell receptor (beta chain) stems from a study of human T cells and chemical hapten exposure. CDR3 length equals 15 residues. The germline V and J ends were trimmed by 1 base and 6 bases, with 16 bases remaining between them. From germline, CDR1 is SGHRS and CDR2 YFSETQ. General study points: The number of TCRs over 1 in 1000 frequency stayed unchanged after DPC.

Noted time point: patch test 3, about 24 weeks after DPC sensitization. As for treatment: therapeutic diphenylcyclopropenone sensitization with weekly scalp DPC. Someone pulled total RNA out of unfractionated whole blood. As to this clonotype: Its antigen is still unknown.

As the library was built, unique molecular identifiers were attached to individual cDNA molecules. How the authors handled the data: Sample TCR counts, which ranged from 23,224 to 690,600, had a median of 95,638. MiXCR, applied by TCRdb to the RACE reads, yields one record per CDR3 protein. The V and J calls reflect TCRdb's pipeline rather than the authors' work. The top ten clones hold about 2.3% of a sample with under 50,000 distinct CDR3 sequences, over 9.5% of them seen once. The sequenced sample was whole blood, obtained in connection with sensitization to the hapten diphenylcyclopropenone (DPC). The TCR was taken from a woman in her thirties or forties with alopecia areata. Some clones in this sample may be carry-over from other donors' samples. The V and J genes are TRBV5-1 and TRBJ1-1; weak D call: TRBD1 (6 bases). The CDR3 loop is CASSLYVTGSAEAFF. In DNA, the CDR3 is TGCGCCAGCAGCTTGTACGTGACAGGATCCGCTGAAGCTTTCTTT.